This TCR beta chain comes out of a study of blood T cell repertoires in COVID-19. All enrollees were about 18 to 89 years old and from roughly 22 US areas. CDR3 length: 14 amino acids. Germline CDR1 is ENHRY and CDR2 is SYGVKD. V gave up 4 bases and J gave up 3 bases, with 12 bases separating them. Profiled with immunoSEQ multiplex PCR; TCRdb holds only in-frame clones, not every one. The repertoire includes 260,000 or so clones, roughly 90% of them detected once, and around 2.6% sits in the top ten. V gene TRBV10-3 combines with J gene TRBJ1-2; maybe TRBD1 (5 bases). The source material was PBMCs or T cells enriched from blood (not recorded which). The sequence came from a woman aged 25 to 39 with acute COVID-19. CDR3 loop: CAISAIGGYYGYTF. CDR3 DNA: TGTGCCATCAGTGCTATCGGGGGTTACTATGGCTACACCTTC.